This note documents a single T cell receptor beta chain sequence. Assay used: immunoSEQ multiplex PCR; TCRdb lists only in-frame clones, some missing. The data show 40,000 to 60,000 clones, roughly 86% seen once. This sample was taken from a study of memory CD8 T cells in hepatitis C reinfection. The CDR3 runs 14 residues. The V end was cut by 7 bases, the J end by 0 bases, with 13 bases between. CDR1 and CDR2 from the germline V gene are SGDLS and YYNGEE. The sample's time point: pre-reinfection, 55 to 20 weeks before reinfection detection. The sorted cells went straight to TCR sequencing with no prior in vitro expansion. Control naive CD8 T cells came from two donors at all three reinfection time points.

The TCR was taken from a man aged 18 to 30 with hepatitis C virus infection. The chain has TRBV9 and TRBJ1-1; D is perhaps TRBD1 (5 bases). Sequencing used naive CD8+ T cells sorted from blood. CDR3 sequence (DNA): TGTGCCAGCCGAAAAGGGGCCTTGAACACTGAAGCTTTCTTT. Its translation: CASRKGALNTEAFF. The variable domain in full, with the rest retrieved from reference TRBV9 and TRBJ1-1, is DSGVTQTPKHLITATGQRVTLRCSPRSGDLSVYWYQQSLDQGLQFLIQYYNGEERAKGNILERFSAQQFPDLHSELNLSSLELGDSALYFCASRKGALNTEAFFGQGTRLTVV.